Listed below are T cell receptor beta chains from one sample, sequenced in a study of human T cells and chemical hapten exposure. In TCRdb, the RACE reads were re-called with MiXCR into one record per CDR3 protein. The sample lists about 85,000 distinct CDR3 sequences; around a tenth were seen once. The sample consisted of whole blood, taken in connection with sensitization to the hapten diphenylcyclopropenone (DPC). The receptors originated from a man between 18 and 29 years old with alopecia areata. Some clones in this sample may be carry-over from other donors' samples. CDR3s include the opening cysteine and the closing phenylalanine or tryptophan. D genes are given only for firm matches. Clone size is stated in some rows and not others, as once, few, many or a class when expanded.

CSARGISYEQYF | TGCAGTGCTAGGGGGATTTCCTACGAGCAGTACTTC | NA | TRBJ2-7 | TRBV20-1 | NA
CASRGAFNEQFF | TGTGCCAGCAGAGGGGCGTTTAATGAGCAGTTCTTC | NA | TRBJ2-1 | TRBV7-9 | few
CASSLGDWDVREAFF | TGTGCCAGCAGCTTAGGGGATTGGGACGTTCGTGAAGCTTTCTTT | NA | TRBJ1-1 | TRBV7-2 | few
CASSPGGGSYYGYTF | TGCGCCAGCAGCCCAGGAGGGGGGTCTTACTATGGCTACACCTTC | NA | TRBJ1-2 | TRBV4-1 | NA
CASSFGTGGVKINQPQHF | TGTGCCAGCAGCTTCGGGACAGGGGGAGTAAAAATTAATCAGCCCCAGCATTTT | TRBD1 | TRBJ1-5 | TRBV5-8 | few
CASSLEKGTAEAFF | TGTGCCAGCAGCTTAGAAAAGGGTACGGCTGAAGCTTTCTTT | NA | TRBJ1-1 | TRBV11-3 | few
CASSLAVRKTDTQYF | TGTGCCAGCAGCTTGGCGGTTCGTAAGACAGATACGCAGTATTTT | NA | TRBJ2-3 | TRBV7-9 | few
CSASTDRNYGYTF | TGCAGTGCTAGCACGGACAGAAACTATGGCTACACCTTC | NA | TRBJ1-2 | TRBV20-1 | many
CASSLNGGNYGYTF | TGTGCCAGCAGCTTGAACGGCGGGAACTATGGCTACACCTTC | NA | TRBJ1-2 | TRBV5-6 | few
CSARGSFAGNTEAFF | TGCAGTGCTAGAGGGTCTTTCGCCGGGAACACTGAAGCTTTCTTT | NA | TRBJ1-1 | TRBV20-1 | few
CASSSAGTLTIETQYF | TGTGCCAGCAGCTCGGCCGGGACTCTCACTATAGAGACCCAGTACTTC | NA | TRBJ2-5 | TRBV11-2 | many
CASSIGDSRKNSPLHF | TGTGCCAGTAGTATAGGCGACAGCCGAAAGAATTCACCCCTCCACTTT | NA | TRBJ1-6 | TRBV19 | NA
CASSPGLAGPDNEQFF | TGTGCCAGCAGCCCTGGACTAGCGGGTCCAGACAATGAGCAGTTCTTC | TRBD2 | TRBJ2-1 | TRBV7-3 | NA
CASSLVSRPTGPGTQYF | TGTGCCAGCAGCTTAGTCTCGCGCCCAACTGGGCCGGGTACGCAGTATTTT | NA | TRBJ2-3 | TRBV11-2 | NA
CASNQVGLAGVETQYF | TGTGCCAGCAACCAAGTAGGACTAGCGGGGGTCGAGACCCAGTACTTC | TRBD2 | TRBJ2-5 | TRBV3-1 | NA
CATSSEGAGAGDIQYF | TGTGCCACCAGCAGTGAGGGGGCCGGAGCCGGAGACATTCAGTACTTC | TRBD1 | TRBJ2-4 | TRBV15 | NA
CASSLVETQYF | TGTGCCAGCAGCTTGGTCGAGACCCAGTACTTC | NA | TRBJ2-5 | TRBV5-5 | many
CSARAEEGAYEQFF | TGCAGTGCTAGAGCGGAGGAGGGGGCCTATGAGCAGTTCTTC | NA | TRBJ2-1 | TRBV20-1 | NA
CASSSLNNSPLHF | TGTGCCAGCAGTAGCTTAAATAATTCACCCCTCCACTTT | NA | TRBJ1-6 | TRBV6-5 | few
CASTGRAAPLHF | TGTGCCAGTACCGGTCGCGCGGCACCCCTCCACTTT | NA | TRBJ1-6 | TRBV19 | many
CASSTSHRGRNQPQHF | TGTGCCAGCAGTACATCCCACAGGGGAAGGAATCAGCCCCAGCATTTT | TRBD1 | TRBJ1-5 | TRBV6-2/TRBV6-3 | NA
CASRTYVAQPQHF | TGTGCCAGCAGGACATATGTGGCCCAGCCCCAGCATTTT | NA | TRBJ1-5 | TRBV2 | few
CASSGYRGQAKNIQYF | TGTGCCAGCAGCGGATACAGGGGGCAAGCCAAAAACATTCAGTACTTC | TRBD1 | TRBJ2-4 | TRBV11-2 | many
CSVVPGGNQETQYF | TGCAGCGTTGTCCCTGGGGGTAATCAAGAGACCCAGTACTTC | NA | TRBJ2-5 | TRBV29-1 | few
CASSRPRTVEAFF | TGTGCCAGCAGCCGTCCCCGGACAGTGGAAGCTTTCTTT | NA | TRBJ1-1 | TRBV13 | NA
CASRQGQGYTGELFF | TGTGCCAGCAGACAGGGACAGGGGTACACCGGGGAGCTGTTTTTT | TRBD1 | TRBJ2-2 | TRBV6-2/TRBV6-3 | few
CSVRYLQETQYF | TGCAGCGTTAGGTATCTTCAAGAGACCCAGTACTTC | NA | TRBJ2-5 | TRBV29-1 | few
CASSQGDRGQYQPQHF | TGTGCCAGCAGCCAAGGGGACAGGGGGCAGTATCAGCCCCAGCATTTT | TRBD1 | TRBJ1-5 | TRBV4-2 | many
CASSLGQGGTDTQYF | TGTGCCAGCAGCTTAGGTCAGGGGGGCACAGATACGCAGTATTTT | TRBD1 | TRBJ2-3 | TRBV7-3 | NA
CASSLGTGRLVTYEQYF | TGTGCCAGCAGCCTGGGGACAGGGCGATTAGTAACCTACGAGCAGTACTTC | TRBD1 | TRBJ2-7 | TRBV7-2 | NA
CASSNTGGDEKLFF | TGTGCCAGCAGTAATACAGGGGGAGATGAAAAACTGTTTTTT | TRBD1 | TRBJ1-4 | TRBV12-3/TRBV12-4 | many
CASSFRRDSRSNYGYTF | TGTGCCAGCAGCTTTCGCCGGGACAGTCGGTCTAACTATGGCTACACCTTC | TRBD1 | TRBJ1-2 | TRBV7-9 | many
CASSVGGFVGETQYF | TGTGCCAGCAGCGTAGGAGGCTTCGTGGGAGAGACCCAGTACTTC | NA | TRBJ2-5 | TRBV11-2 | NA
CATSDPSQDRGSYNEQFF | TGTGCCACCAGTGACCCAAGTCAGGACAGGGGCTCCTACAATGAGCAGTTCTTC | TRBD1 | TRBJ2-1 | TRBV24-1 | NA
CASSLSAGIGSPLHF | TGTGCCAGCAGCTTGAGTGCTGGGATAGGTTCACCCCTCCACTTT | NA | TRBJ1-6 | TRBV5-5 | many
CSAMEGGETQYF | TGCAGTGCTATGGAGGGCGGGGAGACCCAGTACTTC | NA | TRBJ2-5 | TRBV20-1 | NA
CASSQGLKETQYF | TGCGCCAGCAGCCAGGGACTTAAAGAGACCCAGTACTTC | NA | TRBJ2-5 | TRBV4-1 | many
CASSGTANYGYTF | TGCGCCAGCAGCGGGACAGCTAACTATGGCTACACCTTC | TRBD1 | TRBJ1-2 | TRBV5-1 | NA
CSATTGGNTIYF | TGCAGTGCCACGACAGGTGGAAACACCATATATTTT | NA | TRBJ1-3 | TRBV20-1 | many
CASSTPEGAVHGEAFF | TGTGCCAGCAGTACTCCTGAGGGGGCAGTCCATGGTGAAGCTTTCTTT | TRBD1 | TRBJ1-1 | TRBV25-1 | NA
CASRVTGTGHNSPLHF | TGTGCCAGCAGGGTGACCGGGACAGGCCATAATTCACCCCTCCACTTT | TRBD1 | TRBJ1-6 | TRBV11-2 | many
CASSENILAGGLYNEQFF | TGTGCCAGCAGCGAAAACATACTAGCGGGGGGCCTGTACAATGAGCAGTTCTTC | TRBD2 | TRBJ2-1 | TRBV7-8 | few
CASSRGQSKETQYF | TGTGCCAGCAGCAGGGGACAGAGCAAAGAGACCCAGTACTTC | TRBD1 | TRBJ2-5 | TRBV7-9 | many
CASSLMGDSLYNEQFF | TGCGCCAGCAGCTTGATGGGGGACAGCCTCTACAATGAGCAGTTCTTC | TRBD1 | TRBJ2-1 | TRBV5-1 | few
CSAGSGLRSSGNTIYF | TGCAGTGCTGGGTCCGGACTCCGGAGCTCTGGAAACACCATATATTTT | NA | TRBJ1-3 | TRBV20-1 | NA
CASSQETRGETQYF | TGTGCCAGCAGCCAAGAAACCCGAGGGGAGACCCAGTACTTC | NA | TRBJ2-5 | TRBV4-2 | NA
CASSLAVGEAFF | TGTGCCAGCAGCTTAGCGGTAGGTGAAGCTTTCTTT | NA | TRBJ1-1 | TRBV7-9 | few
CASSLDWQNIEAFF | TGTGCCAGCAGCCTGGACTGGCAGAACATTGAAGCTTTCTTT | NA | TRBJ1-1 | TRBV7-9 | many
CASSFSGDTQYF | TGTGCCAGCAGTTTTTCCGGAGATACGCAGTATTTT | NA | TRBJ2-3 | TRBV12-3/TRBV12-4 | NA
CSVETVNNEKLFF | TGCAGCGTTGAAACAGTTAATAATGAAAAACTGTTTTTT | NA | TRBJ1-4 | TRBV29-1 | NA
CSVEGVSPDTQYF | TGCAGCGTTGAAGGAGTTTCCCCAGATACGCAGTATTTT | NA | TRBJ2-3 | TRBV29-1 | NA
CASSYSSPRHTQYF | TGTGCCAGCAGTTACTCGAGTCCCAGGCATACGCAGTATTTT | NA | TRBJ2-3 | TRBV6-5 | few
CASSPYAGLAYEQYF | TGTGCCAGCAGTCCCTATGCGGGACTCGCCTACGAGCAGTACTTC | NA | TRBJ2-7 | TRBV27 | NA
CASSLSPGPRDPDTQYF | TGTGCCAGCAGCTTAAGCCCGGGACCGAGGGATCCAGATACGCAGTATTTT | NA | TRBJ2-3 | TRBV7-3 | many
CASSQDFGTGDGYTF | TGCGCCAGCAGCCAAGATTTCGGGACAGGGGATGGCTACACCTTC | TRBD1 | TRBJ1-2 | TRBV4-3 | many